This paragraph reports one T cell receptor (beta chain). Its cognate antigen is unknown. The data derive from a study of identical twins. Study-level results: Weaker excess twin sharing was observed in beta out-of-frame sequences. High-abundance cord blood beta clonotypes had fewer insertions; memory repertoires showed none.

V was pared by 2 bases and J by 5 bases, with 7 bases between. The CDR3 has 13 residues. Germline loops: CDR1 MNHEY, CDR2 SMNVEV (reference sequence). Template switching added a universal primer binding site, and final cDNA carried unique molecular identifiers. TCRdb re-called the 5' RACE reads with MiXCR, one entry per CDR3 protein. The sample carries 350,000 to 400,000 distinct CDR3 sequences, 9% recorded once. Healthy Caucasians supplied all donations. Source material: naive T cells sorted from blood. The TCR comes from a woman between 45 and 65 years old in good health. The gene calls are TRBV27 and TRBJ2-1; D not resolved. Written as DNA, the CDR3 is TGTGCCAGCAGTTTAACCCAGAACAATGAGCAGTTCTTC. Its translation: CASSLTQNNEQFF.